Listed below are T cell receptor beta chains from one sample, sequenced in a study of control samples from healthy donors and cancer patients. Profiling relied on immunoSEQ multiplex PCR, and the TCRdb table lists in-frame clones only, not all of them. The sample gives fewer than 200,000 clones, less than 95% of which show up once; 13% to 15% is in the top ten. Material for sequencing was PBMCs. These receptor sequences come from a man in his fifties or sixties with colorectal cancer. Each CDR3 is given with its conserved first and last residue. The D gene is left open where the match is weak. The size entry is marked missing in some rows and otherwise reads once, few, many or a size class.

clone_size d_call j_call cdr3_length v_call cdr3_nt cdr3_aa
NA TRBD2 TRBJ2-1 15 TRBV11-3 TGTGCCAGCAGCCCAGCTCCTCACCTAGCGGACCAGCAGTTCTTC CASSPAPHLADQQFF
NA TRBD2 TRBJ2-2 16 TRBV5-1 TGCGCCAGCAGCCAGGAAGCGGGGGCGAACACCGGGGAGCTGTTTTTT CASSQEAGANTGELFF
NA NA TRBJ1-2 13 TRBV2 TGTGCCAGCAGTGGACAGGCGGGAAATGGCTACACCTTC CASSGQAGNGYTF
NA TRBD2 TRBJ2-7 18 TRBV7-9 TGTGCCAGCAGCGCGCTAATCCGGGGGGGCGGATTTTCGGACGAGCAGTACTTC CASSALIRGGGFSDEQYF
NA TRBD2 TRBJ2-1 16 TRBV6-2/TRBV6-3 TGTGCCAGCAGTTACCCCCCTAGCGGGGCCGCCGATGCGCAGTTCTTC CASSYPPSGAADAQFF
NA NA TRBJ2-2 15 TRBV4-3 TGCGCCAGCAGCCAAGAGGAGGGGAACACCGGGGAGCTGTTTTTT CASSQEEGNTGELFF
NA NA TRBJ2-2 15 TRBV6-5 TGTGCCAGCAGTTCGGCCCAAGGTGGCACCGGGGAGCTGTTTTTT CASSSAQGGTGELFF
NA NA TRBJ1-3 14 TRBV5-8 TGTGCCAGCAGCCGACGGATCTTTGGAAACACCATATATTTT CASSRRIFGNTIYF
NA NA TRBJ2-1 15 TRBV12-1 TGTGCCAGCAGCTTCCTAGCGGGGGGGCGTTGGGAGCAGTTCTTC CASSFLAGGRWEQFF
few TRBD1 TRBJ2-5 15 TRBV6-1 TGTGCCAGCAGTGAATCCGACAGGGGGCGAGAGACCCAGTACTTC CASSESDRGRETQYF
NA NA TRBJ1-1 14 TRBV14 TGTGCCAGCAGCCAAATCACAGGGAACACTGAAGCTTTCTTT CASSQITGNTEAFF
NA TRBD1 TRBJ2-2 14 TRBV6-5 TGTGCCAGCCGGCGGACAGGGACCACCGGGGAGCTGTTTTTT CASRRTGTTGELFF
NA NA TRBJ1-1 15 TRBV6-5 TGTGCCAGCAGTTACTCGATAGCAGGAGATACTGAAGCTTTCTTT CASSYSIAGDTEAFF
once TRBD1 TRBJ1-6 15 TRBV6-6 TGTGCCAGCAGCCCAGGGGGCGCGGGAAATTCACCCCTCCACTTT CASSPGGAGNSPLHF
NA TRBD1 TRBJ1-2 14 TRBV10-3 TGTGCCATCAGTGAGGGGACAGGGAACTATGGCTACACCTTC CAISEGTGNYGYTF
once NA TRBJ1-3 18 TRBV5-6 TGTGCCAGCAGCTTGGCCAGTTCGACAGGATCATCTGGAAACACCATATATTTT CASSLASSTGSSGNTIYF
NA TRBD1 TRBJ2-1 16 TRBV11-2 TGTGCCAGCAGCTTAAAGGGCAGGGGGCTTAACGGTGAGCAGTTCTTC CASSLKGRGLNGEQFF
NA NA TRBJ2-1 13 TRBV6-5 TGTGCCAGCAGTTTACAGGTGAACAATGAGCAGTTCTTC CASSLQVNNEQFF
once TRBD1 TRBJ2-7 17 TRBV6-2/TRBV6-3 TGTGCCAACAACCCGGGACAGGAAATTCCAACCATCAACGAGCAGTACTTC CANNPGQEIPTINEQYF
NA TRBD1 TRBJ2-3 15 TRBV11-2 TGTGCCAGCAGCTTGGAGGGACAGGGCGGTGATACGCAGTATTTT CASSLEGQGGDTQYF
NA NA TRBJ2-2 16 TRBV11-3 TGTGCCAGCAGCCCTTCCGGTGTCCCAAACACCGGGGAGCTGTTTTTT CASSPSGVPNTGELFF
NA NA TRBJ1-1 16 TRBV5-6 TGTGCCAGCAGCTTTGTGGCAGGCCAAGGGGACGCTGAAGCTTTCTTT CASSFVAGQGDAEAFF
NA NA TRBJ1-2 16 TRBV12-1 TGTGCCAGCAGCTTCATTTCAGGGGACATTAACTATGGCTACACCTTC CASSFISGDINYGYTF
NA NA TRBJ2-3 17 TRBV1 TGCACCAGCAGCCAAGCGGAGCGGGGGGCCGCCACAGATACGCAGTATTTT CTSSQAERGAATDTQYF
NA NA TRBJ1-1 12 TRBV2 TGTGCCAGCAGTGAGCTGACAGATGAAGCTTTCTTT CASSELTDEAFF
NA NA TRBJ2-1 15 TRBV5-1 TGCGCCAGCAGCTTGGGTTCTGTAGGTTGGGATGAGCAGTTCTTC CASSLGSVGWDEQFF
NA TRBD1 TRBJ2-2 17 TRBV2 TGTGCCAGCAGTGAAAGTTCTGGACAGGCCTACACCGGGGAGCTGTTTTTT CASSESSGQAYTGELFF
few NA TRBJ1-6 16 TRBV2 TGTGCCAGCAGTGAGGAGGGGCGGACCTTGAATTCACCCCTCCACTTT CASSEEGRTLNSPLHF
NA NA TRBJ1-2 13 TRBV6-2/TRBV6-3 TGTGCCAGCAGTTACAATACAGGGCAAGGCTACACCTTC CASSYNTGQGYTF
NA NA TRBJ1-1 16 TRBV19 TGTGCCAGTAGTATAGCCGGGGTTATTATGAACACTGAAGCTTTCTTT CASSIAGVIMNTEAFF
NA NA TRBJ1-5 15 TRBV9 TGTGCCAGCAAAGACAGGTCGGGTGGCAATCAGCCCCAGCATTTT CASKDRSGGNQPQHF
NA NA TRBJ1-3 14 TRBV6-5 TGTGCCAGCAGTCCCAACGGAGTTTTGGACACCATATATTTT CASSPNGVLDTIYF
NA TRBD1 TRBJ2-3 20 TRBV14 TGTGCCAGCAGCCAAGATACCCCCCCCCAGGGGGAACCTAGCACAGATACGCAGTATTTT CASSQDTPPQGEPSTDTQYF
NA NA TRBJ1-3 15 TRBV18 TGTGCCAGCTCACCACCGGGACGCTCTGGAAACACCATATATTTT CASSPPGRSGNTIYF
NA NA TRBJ1-6 14 TRBV3-1/TRBV3-2 TGTGCCAGCAGCAGGGACGGTGGAAACTCACCCCTCCACTTT CASSRDGGNSPLHF
NA NA TRBJ2-7 13 TRBV6-5 TGTGCCAGCAACTCCGGGCAGGGCTACGAGCAGTACTTC CASNSGQGYEQYF
few TRBD2 TRBJ2-3 17 TRBV4-1 TGCGCCAGCAGCCGCGGGACTAGCGGGGGTTTCACAGATACGCAGTATTTT CASSRGTSGGFTDTQYF
NA NA TRBJ1-1 13 TRBV6-5 TGTGCCAGCTCCGTCCGCCGGGACACTGAAGCTTTCTTT CASSVRRDTEAFF
NA TRBD1 TRBJ1-1 14 TRBV18 TGTGCCAGCTCCCCTCAGGGGGCTGGGACTGAAGCTTTCTTT CASSPQGAGTEAFF
NA NA TRBJ1-5 16 TRBV6-1 TGTGCCAGCAGTGTAATGGCGGAGGGGGGAAATCAGCCCCAGCATTTT CASSVMAEGGNQPQHF
NA NA TRBJ2-1 13 TRBV5-4 TGTGCCAGCAGCGGAGACACGAACAATGAGCAGTTCTTC CASSGDTNNEQFF